The clone carrying this TCR beta chain came up a few times. The protocol was immunoSEQ multiplex PCR, while the TCRdb copy is restricted to in-frame clones and leaves out a portion. The sample holds 200,000 to 250,000 clones, roughly 85% seen once. This sample was included in a study of blood T cell repertoires in COVID-19. This CDR3 contains 13 residues. Germline loops: CDR1 LGHNA, CDR2 YSLEER. V lost 1 base and J 4 bases, leaving 7 bases between the germline ends. Sequenced material: peripheral blood. The genes are TRBV4-3 and TRBJ1-2; a possible D gene is TRBD1 (5 bases). The source is a man between 50 and 59 years old with COVID-19, enrolled during active disease. CDR3 protein: CASSQGGAYGYTF. The CDR3 bases are TGCGCCAGCAGCCAAGGGGGCGCCTATGGCTACACCTTC.